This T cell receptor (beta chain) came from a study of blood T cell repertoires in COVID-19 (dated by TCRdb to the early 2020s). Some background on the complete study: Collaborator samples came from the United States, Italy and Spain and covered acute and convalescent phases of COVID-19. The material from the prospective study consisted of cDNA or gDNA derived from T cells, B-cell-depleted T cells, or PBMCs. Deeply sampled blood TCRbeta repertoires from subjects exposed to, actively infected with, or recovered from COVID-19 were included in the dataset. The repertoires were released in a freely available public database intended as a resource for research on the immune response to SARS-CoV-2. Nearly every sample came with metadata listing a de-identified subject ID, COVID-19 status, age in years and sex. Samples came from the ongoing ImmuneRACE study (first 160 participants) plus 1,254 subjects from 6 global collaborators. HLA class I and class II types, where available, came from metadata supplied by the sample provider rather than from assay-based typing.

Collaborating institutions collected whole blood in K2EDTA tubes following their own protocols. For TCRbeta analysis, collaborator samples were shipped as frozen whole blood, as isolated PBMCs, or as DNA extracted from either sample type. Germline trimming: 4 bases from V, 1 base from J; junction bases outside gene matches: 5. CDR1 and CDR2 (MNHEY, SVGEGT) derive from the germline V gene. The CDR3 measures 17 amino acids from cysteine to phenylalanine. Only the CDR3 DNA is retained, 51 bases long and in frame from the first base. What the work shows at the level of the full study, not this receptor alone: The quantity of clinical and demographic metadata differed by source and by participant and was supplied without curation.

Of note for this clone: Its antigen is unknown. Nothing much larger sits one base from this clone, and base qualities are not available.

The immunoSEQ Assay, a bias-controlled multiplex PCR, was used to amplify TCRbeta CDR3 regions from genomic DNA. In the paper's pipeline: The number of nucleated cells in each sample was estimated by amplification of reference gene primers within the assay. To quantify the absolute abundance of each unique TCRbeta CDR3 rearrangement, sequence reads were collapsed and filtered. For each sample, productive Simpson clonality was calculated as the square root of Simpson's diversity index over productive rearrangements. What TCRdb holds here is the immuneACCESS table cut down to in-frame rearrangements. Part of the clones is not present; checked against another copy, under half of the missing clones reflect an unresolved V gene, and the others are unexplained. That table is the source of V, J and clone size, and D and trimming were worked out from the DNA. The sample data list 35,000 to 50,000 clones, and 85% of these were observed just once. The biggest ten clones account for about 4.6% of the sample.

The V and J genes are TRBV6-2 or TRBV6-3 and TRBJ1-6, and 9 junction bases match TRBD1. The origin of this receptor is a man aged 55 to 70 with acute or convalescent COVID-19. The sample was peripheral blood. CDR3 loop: CASSFPTGGSYNSPLHF. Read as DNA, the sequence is TGTGCCAGCAGTTTCCCGACAGGGGGATCCTATAATTCACCCCTCCACTTT.